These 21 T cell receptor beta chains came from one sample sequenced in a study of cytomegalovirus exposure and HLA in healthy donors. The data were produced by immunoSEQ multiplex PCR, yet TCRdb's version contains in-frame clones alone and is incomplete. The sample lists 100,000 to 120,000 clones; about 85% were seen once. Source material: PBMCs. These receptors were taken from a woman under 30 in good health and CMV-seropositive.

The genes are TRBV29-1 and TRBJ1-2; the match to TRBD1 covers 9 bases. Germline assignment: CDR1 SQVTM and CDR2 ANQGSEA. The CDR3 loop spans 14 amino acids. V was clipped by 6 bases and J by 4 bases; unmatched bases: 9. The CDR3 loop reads CSVLQGALGYGYTF. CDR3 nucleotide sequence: TGCAGCGTGCTACAGGGGGCGCTGGGCTATGGCTACACCTTC.

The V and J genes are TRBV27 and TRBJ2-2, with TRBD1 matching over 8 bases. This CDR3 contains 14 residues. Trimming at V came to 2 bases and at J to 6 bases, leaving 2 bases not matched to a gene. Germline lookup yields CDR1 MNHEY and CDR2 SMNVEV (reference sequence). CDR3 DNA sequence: TGTGCCAGCAGTTTACAACAGGGGGCCGGGGAGCTGTTTTTT. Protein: CASSLQQGAGELFF.

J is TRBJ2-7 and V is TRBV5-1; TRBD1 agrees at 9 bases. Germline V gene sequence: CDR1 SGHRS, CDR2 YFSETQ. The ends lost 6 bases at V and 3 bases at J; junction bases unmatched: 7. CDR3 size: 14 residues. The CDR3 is CASKLGTGRYEQYF. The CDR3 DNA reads TGCGCCAGCAAGCTCGGGACAGGGCGCTACGAGCAGTACTTC.

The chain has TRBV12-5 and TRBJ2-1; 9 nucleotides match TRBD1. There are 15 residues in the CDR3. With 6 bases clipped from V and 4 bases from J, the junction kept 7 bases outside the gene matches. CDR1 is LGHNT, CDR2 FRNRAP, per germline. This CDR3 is CASGPGTGTYNEQFF. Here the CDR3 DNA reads TGTGCTAGTGGCCCAGGGACAGGGACATACAATGAGCAGTTCTTC.

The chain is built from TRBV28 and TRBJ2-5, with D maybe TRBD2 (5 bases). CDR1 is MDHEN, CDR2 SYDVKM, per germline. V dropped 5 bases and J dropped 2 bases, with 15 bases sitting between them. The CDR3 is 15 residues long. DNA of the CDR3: TGTGCCAGCAGTCCCCTCGGGGTAGGACAAGAGACCCAGTACTTC. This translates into CASSPLGVGQETQYF.

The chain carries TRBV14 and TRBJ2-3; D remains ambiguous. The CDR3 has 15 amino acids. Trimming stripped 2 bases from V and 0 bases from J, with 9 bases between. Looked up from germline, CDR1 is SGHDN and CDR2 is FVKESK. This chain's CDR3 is CASSQKTPSTDTQYF. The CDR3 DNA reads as TGTGCCAGCAGCCAAAAGACACCTAGCACAGATACGCAGTATTTT.

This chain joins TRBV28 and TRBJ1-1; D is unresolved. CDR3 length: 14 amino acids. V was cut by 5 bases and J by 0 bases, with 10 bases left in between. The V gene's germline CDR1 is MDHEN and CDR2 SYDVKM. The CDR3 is CASSVQSMNTEAFF. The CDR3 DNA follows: TGTGCCAGCAGTGTACAGAGCATGAACACTGAAGCTTTCTTT. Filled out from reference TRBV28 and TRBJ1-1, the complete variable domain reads DVKVTQSSRYLVKRTGEKVFLECVQDMDHENMFWYRQDPGLGLRLIYFSYDVKMKEKGDIPEGYSVSREKKERFSLILESASTNQTSMYLCASSVQSMNTEAFFGQGTRLTVV.

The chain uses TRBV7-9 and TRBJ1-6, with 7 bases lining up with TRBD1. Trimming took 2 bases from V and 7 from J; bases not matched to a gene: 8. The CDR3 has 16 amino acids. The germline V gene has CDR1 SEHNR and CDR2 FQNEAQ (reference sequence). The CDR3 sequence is CASSLSRGLGNSPLHF. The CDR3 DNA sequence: TGTGCCAGCAGCTTAAGCAGGGGGTTAGGAAATTCACCCCTCCACTTT.

CDR3 bases: TGTGCCTGGAGTGTGAGGGTTAACACCGGGGAGCTGTTTTTT. Amino acids: CAWSVRVNTGELFF. The chain carries TRBV30 and TRBJ2-2; a weak D match, TRBD2 (5 bases). V was pared by 0 bases and J by 2 bases, with 7 bases between. Germline V gene sequence: CDR1 GTSNPN, CDR2 SVGIG (reference sequence). The CDR3 runs 14 residues.

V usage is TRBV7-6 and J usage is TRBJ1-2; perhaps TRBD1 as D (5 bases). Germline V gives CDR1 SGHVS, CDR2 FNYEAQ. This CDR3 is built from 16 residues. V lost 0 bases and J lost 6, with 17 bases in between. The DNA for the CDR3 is TGTGCCAGCAGCTTAGCGACGGGAGGAGGGGTAAATGGCTACACCTTC. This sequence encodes CASSLATGGGVNGYTF.

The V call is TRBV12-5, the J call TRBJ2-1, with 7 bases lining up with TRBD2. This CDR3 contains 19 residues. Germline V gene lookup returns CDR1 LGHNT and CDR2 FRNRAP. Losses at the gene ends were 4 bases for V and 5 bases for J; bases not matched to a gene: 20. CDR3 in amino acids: CASGWGLKPSGEVDNEQFF. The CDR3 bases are TGTGCTAGTGGTTGGGGTCTTAAACCGAGCGGGGAAGTGGACAATGAGCAGTTCTTC.

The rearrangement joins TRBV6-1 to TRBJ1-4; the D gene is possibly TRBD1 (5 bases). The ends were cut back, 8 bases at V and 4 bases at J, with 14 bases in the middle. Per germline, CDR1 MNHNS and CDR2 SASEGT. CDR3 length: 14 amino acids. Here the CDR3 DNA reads TGTGCCAGCGGAGGGGAAGTGCTTAATGAAAAACTGTTTTTT. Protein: CASGGEVLNEKLFF.

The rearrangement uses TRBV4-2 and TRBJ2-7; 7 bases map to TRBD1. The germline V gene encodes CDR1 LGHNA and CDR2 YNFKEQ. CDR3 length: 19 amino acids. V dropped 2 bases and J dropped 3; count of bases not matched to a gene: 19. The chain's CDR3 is CASSQSRETGARGGYEQYF. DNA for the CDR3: TGTGCCAGCAGCCAATCCCGGGAAACAGGGGCGCGAGGTGGCTACGAGCAGTACTTC.

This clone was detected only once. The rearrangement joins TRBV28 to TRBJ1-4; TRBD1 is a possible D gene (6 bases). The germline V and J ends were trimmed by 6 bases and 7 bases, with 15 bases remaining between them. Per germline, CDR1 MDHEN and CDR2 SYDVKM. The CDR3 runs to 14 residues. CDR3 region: CASSRGAGSEKLFF. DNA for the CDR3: TGTGCCAGCAGCCGGGGGGCCGGGAGTGAAAAACTGTTTTTT.

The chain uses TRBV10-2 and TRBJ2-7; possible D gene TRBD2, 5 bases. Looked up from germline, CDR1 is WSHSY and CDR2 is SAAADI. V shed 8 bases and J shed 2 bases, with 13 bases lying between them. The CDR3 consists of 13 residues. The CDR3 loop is CASRAGGTYEQYF. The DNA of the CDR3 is TGCGCCAGCCGAGCCGGAGGCACCTACGAGCAGTACTTC.

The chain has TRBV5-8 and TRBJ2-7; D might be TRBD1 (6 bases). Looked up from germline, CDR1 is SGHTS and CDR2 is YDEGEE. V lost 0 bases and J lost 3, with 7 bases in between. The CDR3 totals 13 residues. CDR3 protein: CASSLGTVYEQYF. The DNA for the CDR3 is TGTGCCAGCAGCTTGGGGACAGTCTACGAGCAGTACTTC.

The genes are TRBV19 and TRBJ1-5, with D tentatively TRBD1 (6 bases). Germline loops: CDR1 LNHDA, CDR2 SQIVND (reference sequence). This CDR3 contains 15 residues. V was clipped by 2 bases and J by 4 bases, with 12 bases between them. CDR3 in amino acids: CASSISSGDNQPQHF. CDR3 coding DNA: TGTGCCAGTAGTATATCATCAGGGGATAATCAGCCCCAGCATTTT.

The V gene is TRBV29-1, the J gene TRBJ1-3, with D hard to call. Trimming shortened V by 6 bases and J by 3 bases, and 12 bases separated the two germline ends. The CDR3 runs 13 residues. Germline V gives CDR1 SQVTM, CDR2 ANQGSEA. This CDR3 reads CSVREASGNTIYF. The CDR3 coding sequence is TGCAGCGTACGGGAAGCTAGTGGAAACACCATATATTTT.

The CDR3 DNA reads TGTGCCAGCTCCCCTTGGGGCTCCCGGACAGATACGCAGTATTTT. Translated, it gives CASSPWGSRTDTQYF. V is TRBV6-5 and J is TRBJ2-3, with a tentative D call TRBD1 (5 bases). Germline V gene data show CDR1 as MNHEY and CDR2 as SVGAGI. Trimming took off 8 bases at V and 3 bases at J, with 18 bases between the two ends. This CDR3 comprises 15 residues.

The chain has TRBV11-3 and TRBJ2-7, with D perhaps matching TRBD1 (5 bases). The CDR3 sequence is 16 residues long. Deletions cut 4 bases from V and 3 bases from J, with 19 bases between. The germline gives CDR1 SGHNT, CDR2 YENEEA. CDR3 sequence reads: CASSSYHDRVNYEQYF. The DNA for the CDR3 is TGTGCCAGCAGCTCGTACCACGACAGAGTCAACTACGAGCAGTACTTC. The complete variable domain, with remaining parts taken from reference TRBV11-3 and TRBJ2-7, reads EAGVVQSPRYKIIEKKQPVAFWCNPISGHNTLYWYLQNLGQGPELLIRYENEEAVDDSQLPKDRFSAERLKGVDSTLKIQPAELGDSAVYLCASSSYHDRVNYEQYFGPGTRLTVT.

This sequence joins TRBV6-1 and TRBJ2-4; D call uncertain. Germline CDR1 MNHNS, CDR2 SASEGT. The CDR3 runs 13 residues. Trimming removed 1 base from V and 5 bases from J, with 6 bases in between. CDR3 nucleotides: TGTGCCAGCAGTGAAGGGGCTGAAAACATTCAGTACTTC. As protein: CASSEGAENIQYF.